The present entry profiles one T cell receptor beta chain with its context. What it recognizes is unknown. This record belongs to a study of CD8 T cells in ankylosing spondylitis. Study findings and constraints: Those disease-linked clones were CD8+; they were also relatively rare in peripheral blood. Seven to nine highly homologous variants made up a TCR beta motif that seemed to typify ankylosing spondylitis blood. Disease-linked clones reportedly showed significant enrichment in matched ankylosing spondylitis synovial fluid. There were earlier reports of some motif variants in reactive arthritis synovial fluid and blood.

Scientists made TCR beta libraries using quantitative 5'-RACE with molecular barcodes. TCRdb re-analysed the 5' RACE reads in MiXCR, keeping a single row per CDR3 protein. The sample shows around 450,000 distinct CDR3 sequences, approximately 26% of them seen only once. The sequencing sample was made of blood, either unsorted or a sorted T cell fraction (not recorded which). This clonotype originated in a male donor with ankylosing spondylitis.

CDR3 sequence reads: CASSLAGYLYQETQYF. For the CDR3, the DNA is TGCGCCAGCAGCTTGGCCGGGTACTTGTACCAAGAGACCCAGTACTTC. The chain employs TRBV5-1 and TRBJ2-5, with D unclear. CDR3 length: 16 amino acids. V lost 0 bases, J lost 0 bases, and 12 bases lay in between. Germline loops: CDR1 SGHRS, CDR2 YFSETQ.